This entry concerns a single TCR beta chain. The target antigen is unknown. The CDR3 length is 16 residues. The V end was cut by 1 base, the J end by 8 bases, with 20 bases between. The germline V gene encodes CDR1 MNHNY and CDR2 SVGAGI (reference sequence). This sample is part of a study of shared clonotypes between healthy human individuals. The repertoire was sequenced with immunoSEQ multiplex PCR; TCRdb's copy has only in-frame clones and lacks some. The sample contains millions of clones, 95% of which appear only once. Points from the study as a whole: Having only a few donors restricted how much genetic and exposure-history diversity was captured.

The TCR originated in a man in his late teens or twenties in good health. The rearrangement joins TRBV6-6 to TRBJ1-2; weak D call: TRBD1 (5 bases). Material for sequencing was naive CD4+ T cells sorted from blood. Documented subset: CD45RA+ positively selected. CDR3 sequence: CASSYYPTGRSSGYTF. CDR3 bases: TGTGCCAGCAGTTACTACCCTACAGGCCGGTCTTCCGGCTACACCTTC.